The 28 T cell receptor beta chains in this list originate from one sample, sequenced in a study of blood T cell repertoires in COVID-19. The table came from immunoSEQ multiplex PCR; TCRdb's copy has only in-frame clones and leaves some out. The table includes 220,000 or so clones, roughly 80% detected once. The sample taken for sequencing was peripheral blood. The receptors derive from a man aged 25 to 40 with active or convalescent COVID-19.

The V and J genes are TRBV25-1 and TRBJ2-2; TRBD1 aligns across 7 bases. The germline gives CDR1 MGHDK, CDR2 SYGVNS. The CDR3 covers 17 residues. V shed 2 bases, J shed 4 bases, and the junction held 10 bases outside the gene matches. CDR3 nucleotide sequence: TGTGCCAGCAGTGAACCAACAGGGGCGGGTGGCACCGGGGAGCTGTTTTTT. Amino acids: CASSEPTGAGGTGELFF.

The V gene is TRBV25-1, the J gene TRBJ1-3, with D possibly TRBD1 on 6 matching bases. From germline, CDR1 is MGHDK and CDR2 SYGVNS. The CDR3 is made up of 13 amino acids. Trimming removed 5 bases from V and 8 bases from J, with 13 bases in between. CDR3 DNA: TGTGCCAGCAGTAGGGGGGGAGTAGACACCATATATTTT. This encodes CASSRGGVDTIYF.

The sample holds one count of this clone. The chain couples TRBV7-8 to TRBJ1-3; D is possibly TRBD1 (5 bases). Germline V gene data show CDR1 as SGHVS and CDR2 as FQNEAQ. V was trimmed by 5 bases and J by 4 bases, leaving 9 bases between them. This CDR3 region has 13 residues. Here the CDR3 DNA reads TGTGCCAGCAGCCGGGACTTAGGAAACACCATATATTTT. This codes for CASSRDLGNTIYF. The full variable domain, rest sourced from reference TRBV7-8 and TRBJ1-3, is GAGVSQSPRYKVAKRGQDVALRCDPISGHVSLFWYQQALGQGPEFLTYFQNEAQLDKSGLPSDRFFAERPEGSVSTLKIQRTQQEDSAVYLCASSRDLGNTIYFGEGSWLTVV.

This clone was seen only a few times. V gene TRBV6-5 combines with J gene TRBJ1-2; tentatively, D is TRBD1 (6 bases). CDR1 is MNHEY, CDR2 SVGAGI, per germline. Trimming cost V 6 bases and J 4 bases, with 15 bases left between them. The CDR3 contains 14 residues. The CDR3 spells CASSSTGAVYGYTF. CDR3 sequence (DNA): TGTGCCAGCAGCTCGACAGGCGCAGTCTATGGCTACACCTTC.

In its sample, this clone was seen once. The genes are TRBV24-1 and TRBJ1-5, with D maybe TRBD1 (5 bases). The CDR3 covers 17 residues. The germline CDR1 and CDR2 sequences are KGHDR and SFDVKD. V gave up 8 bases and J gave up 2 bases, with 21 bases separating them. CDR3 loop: CATNRDSKKVGNQPQHF. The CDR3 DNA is TGTGCCACCAACCGGGACTCCAAAAAGGTCGGCAATCAGCCCCAGCATTTT.

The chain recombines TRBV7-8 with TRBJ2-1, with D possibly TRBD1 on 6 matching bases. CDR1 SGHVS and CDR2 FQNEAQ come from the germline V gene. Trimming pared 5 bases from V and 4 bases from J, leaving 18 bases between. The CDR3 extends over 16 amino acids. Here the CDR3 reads CASSLPVGAPYNEQFF. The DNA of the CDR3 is TGTGCCAGCAGCCTGCCAGTGGGGGCCCCTTACAATGAGCAGTTCTTC.

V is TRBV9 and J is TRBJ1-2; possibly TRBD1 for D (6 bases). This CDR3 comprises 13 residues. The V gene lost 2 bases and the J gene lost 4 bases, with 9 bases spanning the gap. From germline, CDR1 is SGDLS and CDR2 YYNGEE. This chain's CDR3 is CASSVTGIYGYTF. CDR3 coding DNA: TGTGCCAGCAGCGTTACAGGGATCTATGGCTACACCTTC.

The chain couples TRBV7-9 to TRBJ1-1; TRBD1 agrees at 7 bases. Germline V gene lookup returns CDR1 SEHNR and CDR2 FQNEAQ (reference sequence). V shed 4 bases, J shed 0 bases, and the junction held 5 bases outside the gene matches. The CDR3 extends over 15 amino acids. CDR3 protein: CASSSQGVMNTEAFF. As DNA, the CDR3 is TGTGCCAGCAGCTCTCAGGGGGTTATGAACACTGAAGCTTTCTTT.

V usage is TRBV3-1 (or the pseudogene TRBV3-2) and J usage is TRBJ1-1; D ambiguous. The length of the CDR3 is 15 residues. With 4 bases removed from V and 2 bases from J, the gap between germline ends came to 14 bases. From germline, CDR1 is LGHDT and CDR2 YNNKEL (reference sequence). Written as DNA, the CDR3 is TGTGCCAGCAGCCGACGCCCCGACATAAACACTGAAGCTTTCTTT. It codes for CASSRRPDINTEAFF.

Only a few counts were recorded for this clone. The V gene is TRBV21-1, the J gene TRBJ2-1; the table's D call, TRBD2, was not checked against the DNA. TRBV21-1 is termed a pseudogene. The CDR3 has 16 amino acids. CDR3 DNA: TGTGCCAGCAGCACGCGTCTAGCGGGGCAATACAATGAGCAGTTCTTC. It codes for CASSTRLAGQYNEQFF.

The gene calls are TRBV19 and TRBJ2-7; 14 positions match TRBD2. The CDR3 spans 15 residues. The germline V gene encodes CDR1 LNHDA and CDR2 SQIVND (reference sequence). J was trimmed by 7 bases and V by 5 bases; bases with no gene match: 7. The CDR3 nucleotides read TGTGCCAGTAGTTTGGGACTAGCGGGAGTAATTGAGCAGTACTTC. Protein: CASSLGLAGVIEQYF.

CDR3 sequence: CASSPFPQNEKLFF. For the CDR3, the DNA is TGTGCCAGCTCCCCTTTCCCACAGAATGAAAAACTGTTTTTT. J is TRBJ1-4 and V is TRBV18, with no clear D. Trimming stripped 6 bases from V and 5 bases from J, with 13 bases between. This CDR3 contains 14 residues. Germline V gives CDR1 KGHSH, CDR2 LQKENI. The variable domain in full, completed from reference TRBV18 and TRBJ1-4, reads NAGVMQNPRHLVRRRGQEARLRCSPMKGHSHVYWYRQLPEEGLKFMVYLQKENIIDESGMPKERFSAEFPKEGPSILRIQQVVRGDSAAYFCASSPFPQNEKLFFGSGTQLSVL.

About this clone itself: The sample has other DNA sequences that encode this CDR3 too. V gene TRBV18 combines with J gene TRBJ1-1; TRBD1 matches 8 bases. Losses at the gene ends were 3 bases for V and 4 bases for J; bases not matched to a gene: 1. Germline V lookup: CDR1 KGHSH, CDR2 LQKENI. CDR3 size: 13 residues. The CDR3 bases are TGTGCCAGCTCACCTACAGGGGGCACTGAAGCTTTCTTT. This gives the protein CASSPTGGTEAFF.

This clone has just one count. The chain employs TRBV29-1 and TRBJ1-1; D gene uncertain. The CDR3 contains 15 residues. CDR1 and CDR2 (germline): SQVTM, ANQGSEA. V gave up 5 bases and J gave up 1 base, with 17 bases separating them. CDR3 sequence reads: CSVIGGGKRNTEAFF. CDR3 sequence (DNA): TGCAGCGTTATAGGAGGCGGTAAGAGGAACACTGAAGCTTTCTTT.

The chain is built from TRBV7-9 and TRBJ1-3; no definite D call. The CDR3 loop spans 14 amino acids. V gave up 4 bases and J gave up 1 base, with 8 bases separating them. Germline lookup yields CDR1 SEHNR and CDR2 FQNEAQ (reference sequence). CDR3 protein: CASSSQRSGNTIYF. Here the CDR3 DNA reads TGTGCCAGCAGCTCTCAGAGGTCTGGAAACACCATATATTTT.

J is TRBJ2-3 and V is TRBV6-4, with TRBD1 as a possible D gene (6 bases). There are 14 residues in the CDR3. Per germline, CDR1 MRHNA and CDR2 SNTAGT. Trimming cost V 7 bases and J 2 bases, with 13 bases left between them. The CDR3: CASKTGPFTDTQYF. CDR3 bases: TGTGCCAGCAAAACAGGGCCGTTCACAGATACGCAGTATTTT.

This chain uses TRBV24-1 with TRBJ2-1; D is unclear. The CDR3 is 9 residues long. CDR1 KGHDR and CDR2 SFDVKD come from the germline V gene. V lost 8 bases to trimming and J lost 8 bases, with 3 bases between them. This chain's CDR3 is CATIDEQFF. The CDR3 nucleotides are TGTGCCACCATCGATGAGCAGTTCTTC.

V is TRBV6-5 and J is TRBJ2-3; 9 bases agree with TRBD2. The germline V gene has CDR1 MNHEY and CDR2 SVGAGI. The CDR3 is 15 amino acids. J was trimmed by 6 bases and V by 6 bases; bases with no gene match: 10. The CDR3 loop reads CASSSGLAIGDTQYF. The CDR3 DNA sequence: TGTGCCAGCAGCTCGGGACTAGCAATTGGGGATACGCAGTATTTT.

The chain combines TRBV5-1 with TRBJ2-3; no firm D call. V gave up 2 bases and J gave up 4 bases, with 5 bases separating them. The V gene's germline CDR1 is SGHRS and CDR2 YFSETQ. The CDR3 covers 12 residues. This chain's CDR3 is CASSFSADTQYF. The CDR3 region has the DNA TGCGCCAGCAGCTTTAGTGCAGATACGCAGTATTTT.

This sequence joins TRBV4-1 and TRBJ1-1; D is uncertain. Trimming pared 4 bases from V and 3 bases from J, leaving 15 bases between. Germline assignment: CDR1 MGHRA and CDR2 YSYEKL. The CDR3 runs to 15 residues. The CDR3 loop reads CASSPREVGDTEAFF. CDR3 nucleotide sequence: TGCGCCAGCAGCCCCCGGGAAGTTGGGGACACTGAAGCTTTCTTT.

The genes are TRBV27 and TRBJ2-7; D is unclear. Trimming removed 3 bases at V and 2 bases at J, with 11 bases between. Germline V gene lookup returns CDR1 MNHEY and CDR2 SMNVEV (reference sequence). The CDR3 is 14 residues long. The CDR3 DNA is TGTGCCAGCAGTTTCAGCGAGTCGACCTACGAGCAGTACTTC. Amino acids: CASSFSESTYEQYF.

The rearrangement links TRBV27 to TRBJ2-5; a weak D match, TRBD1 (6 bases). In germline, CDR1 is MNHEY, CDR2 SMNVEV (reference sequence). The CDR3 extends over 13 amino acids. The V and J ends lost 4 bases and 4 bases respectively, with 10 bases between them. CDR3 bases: TGTGCCAGCAGTTGGCAGGGGCGAGAGACCCAGTACTTC. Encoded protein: CASSWQGRETQYF.

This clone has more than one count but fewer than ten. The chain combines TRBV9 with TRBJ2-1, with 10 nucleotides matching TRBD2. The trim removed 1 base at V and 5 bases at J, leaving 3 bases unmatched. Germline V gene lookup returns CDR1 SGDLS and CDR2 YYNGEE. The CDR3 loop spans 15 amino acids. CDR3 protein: CASSVRLAGDNEQFF. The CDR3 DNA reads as TGTGCCAGCAGCGTAAGGCTAGCGGGAGACAATGAGCAGTTCTTC.

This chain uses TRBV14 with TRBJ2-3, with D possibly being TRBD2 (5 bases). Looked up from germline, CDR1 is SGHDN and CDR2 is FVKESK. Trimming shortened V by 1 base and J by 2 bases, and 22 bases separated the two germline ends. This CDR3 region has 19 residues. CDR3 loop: CASSQGLVAQRLFTDTQYF. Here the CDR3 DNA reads TGTGCCAGCAGCCAAGGGCTCGTGGCTCAGCGGCTTTTCACAGATACGCAGTATTTT.

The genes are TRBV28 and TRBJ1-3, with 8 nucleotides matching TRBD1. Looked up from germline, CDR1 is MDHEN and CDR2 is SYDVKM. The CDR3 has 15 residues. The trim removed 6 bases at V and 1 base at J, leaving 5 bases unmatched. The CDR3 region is CASRPRTGSGNTIYF. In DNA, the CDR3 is TGTGCCAGCAGGCCCCGGACAGGGTCTGGAAACACCATATATTTT.

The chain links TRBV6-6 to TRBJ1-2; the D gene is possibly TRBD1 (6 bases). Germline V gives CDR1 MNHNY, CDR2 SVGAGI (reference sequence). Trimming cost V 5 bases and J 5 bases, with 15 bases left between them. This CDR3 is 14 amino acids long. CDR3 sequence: CASSQTGGRYGYTF. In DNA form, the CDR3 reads TGTGCCAGCAGTCAGACAGGAGGTCGGTATGGCTACACCTTC.

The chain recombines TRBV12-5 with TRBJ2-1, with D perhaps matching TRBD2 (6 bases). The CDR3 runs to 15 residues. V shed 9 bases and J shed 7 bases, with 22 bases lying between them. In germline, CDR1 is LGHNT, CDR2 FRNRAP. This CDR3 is CARPRAGLYENEQFF. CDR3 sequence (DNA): TGTGCTAGGCCCCGGGCGGGGTTGTATGAGAATGAGCAGTTCTTC.

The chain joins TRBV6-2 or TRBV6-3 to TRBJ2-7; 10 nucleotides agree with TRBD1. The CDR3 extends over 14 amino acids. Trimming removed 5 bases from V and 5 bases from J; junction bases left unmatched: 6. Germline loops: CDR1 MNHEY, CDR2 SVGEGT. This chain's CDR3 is CASSKGQGYHEQYF. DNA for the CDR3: TGTGCCAGCAGTAAGGGACAGGGGTACCACGAGCAGTACTTC.